Shown below are 29 T cell receptor beta chains from a single sample sequenced in a study of Tregs in tolerant kidney transplant recipients. TCRdb's table, derived via immunoSEQ multiplex PCR, lists solely in-frame clones and lacks some. The sample table sets out roughly 30,000 clones. This material consisted of CD8+ T cells from blood, taken before the transplant. These receptor sequences come from a human donor who received a combined kidney and bone marrow transplant.

Of note for this clone: The read ends 3 residues before the CDR3 terminus; that terminus is restored from the germline J gene. The chain joins TRBV28 to TRBJ2-7; the D gene is possibly TRBD1 (6 bases). V dropped 9 bases and J dropped 6 bases, with 18 bases sitting between them. Germline V gene data show CDR1 as MDHEN and CDR2 as SYDVKM. The CDR3 consists of 13 residues. The CDR3 bases that were read are TGTGCCAGTTGGGGGCCCAAGGATGTCGAG. This codes for CASWGPKDVE. The complete CDR3 sequence is CASWGPKDVEQYF.

Note on this clone: The read terminates 3 residues before the CDR3 end, so the remaining end is supplied by the germline J gene. The chain links TRBV6-1 to TRBJ2-5, with 12 bases aligning to TRBD2. V gave up 4 bases and J gave up 1 base; unmatched junction bases: 1. Germline loops: CDR1 MNHNS, CDR2 SASEGT. The CDR3 covers 15 residues. CDR3 in amino acids: CASSGTSGTQETQYF. Incomplete CDR3 DNA: TGTGCCAGCAGTGGGACTAGCGGGACCCAAGAGACC.

Of note for this clone: The read gets to within 3 residues of the CDR3 end, and the germline J gene fills in the rest. This chain connects TRBV18 to TRBJ2-7; 7 nucleotides align to TRBD1. Germline V gene data show CDR1 as KGHSH and CDR2 as LQKENI. Germline trimming cut 2 bases from V and 3 bases from J; bases unmatched to any gene: 4. This CDR3 region has 14 residues. CDR3 amino acids: CASSPTRDSYEQYF. Partial CDR3 DNA: TGTGCCAGCTCACCAACCCGGGACAGCTACGAG.

In the case of this clone: The read finishes 3 residues shy of the CDR3 end, and the germline J gene is used to complete it. V is TRBV29-1 and J is TRBJ2-7, with 8 positions matching TRBD2. The CDR3 has 16 amino acids. V was clipped by 4 bases and J by 4 bases; unmatched bases: 15. The germline CDR1 and CDR2 sequences are SQVTM and ANQGSEA. The sequenced part of the CDR3 DNA is TGCAGCGTTGTGGGGAGCGGGAGCCATCTCTCGTACGAG. This encodes CSVVGSGSHLSYE. The CDR3 reads in full as CSVVGSGSHLSYEQYF.

Regarding this clone: The sequenced fragment ends 3 residues before the CDR3 boundary, so the rest is inferred from the germline J gene. The gene calls are TRBV7-9 and TRBJ1-2, with D uncertain. V was cut by 1 base and J by 4 bases, with 7 bases left in between. This CDR3 comprises 13 residues. In germline, CDR1 is SEHNR, CDR2 FQNEAQ (reference sequence). The CDR3 protein is CASSLVQSYGYTF. The sequenced part of the CDR3 DNA is TGTGCCAGCAGCTTAGTTCAGAGCTATGGC.

Remarks on this clone: The read terminates 3 residues before the CDR3 end, so the remaining end is supplied by the germline J gene. The gene calls are TRBV6-2 or TRBV6-3 and TRBJ2-6; unclear D gene. The V end was cut by 4 bases, the J end by 6 bases, with 7 bases between. The CDR3 sequence is 13 residues long. CDR1 is MNHEY, CDR2 SVGEGT, per germline. The DNA read from the CDR3 is TGTGCCAGCAGTTTTTTTATGGCCAACGTC. It translates to CASSFFMANV. The CDR3, in full, reads CASSFFMANVLTF.

Points on this clone: One end of the junction fails to match germline, which may point to a read error. The CDR3 is cut off 3 residues early in the read; its end comes from the germline J gene. The chain recombines TRBV7-7 with TRBJ2-1; TRBD2 aligns across 7 bases. The CDR3 extends over 15 amino acids. Germline V gene sequence: CDR1 SSHAT, CDR2 FNYEAQ (reference sequence). The CDR3 bases that were read are TGTGCTAGCAGCTTAATGAGCGGGGCAGGGAATGAG. As protein: CASSLMSGAGNE. The entire CDR3 is CASSLMSGAGNEQFF.

As to this clone: The read comes to an end 3 residues before the CDR3 does, leaving the germline J gene to fill in the end. The rearrangement links TRBV11-2 to TRBJ2-7; D remains ambiguous. The CDR3 loop spans 12 amino acids. Germline V lookup: CDR1 SGHAT, CDR2 FQNNGV. The V end lost 5 bases, the J end lost 6 bases, and 11 bases lay between the germline ends. CDR3 DNA (partial): TGTGCCAGCAGCCCCGACACTGCCGAG. This encodes CASSPDTAE. The CDR3 in its entirety is CASSPDTAEQYF.

About this clone: The read stops 3 residues short of the end of the CDR3; the missing end is completed from the germline J gene. V gene TRBV10-3 combines with J gene TRBJ1-1; TRBD1 aligns across 7 bases. The CDR3 totals 15 residues. Germline V CDR1 and CDR2: ENHRY, SYGVKD. The V gene end was trimmed by 2 bases and the J gene end by 1 base; junction bases not matched to a gene: 4. The part of the CDR3 DNA that was read is TGTGCCATCAGTGAGGTTAGGGACAGGAACACTGAA. Its translation: CAISEVRDRNTE. The full CDR3 is CAISEVRDRNTEAFF.

Remarks on this clone: Coverage ceases 3 residues before the CDR3 finishes, and the germline J gene fills in the end. The V and J genes are TRBV23-1 and TRBJ1-2, with D possibly TRBD1 on 6 matching bases. TRBV23-1 is flagged as an ORF with uncertain function. The CDR3 contains 15 residues. With 4 bases removed from V and 6 bases from J, the gap between germline ends came to 18 bases. The sequenced part of the CDR3 DNA is TGCGCCAGCAGTCGTAGGACAGTGGGGTTGAATGGC. Its translation: CASSRRTVGLNG. The whole CDR3 protein reads CASSRRTVGLNGYTF.

On this clone: The sequence runs out 3 residues before the end of the CDR3; the remainder is reconstructed from the germline J gene. The chain employs TRBV7-6 and TRBJ2-7; D possibly corresponds to TRBD1 (6 bases). Germline CDR1 SGHVS, CDR2 FNYEAQ. V was cut by 1 base and J by 5 bases, with 12 bases left in between. The CDR3 spans 14 residues. The sequenced part of the CDR3 DNA is TGTGCCAGCAGCTTAGGGGGTGGGGGCCACGAG. As protein: CASSLGGGGHE. The entire CDR3 is CASSLGGGGHEQYF.

A note on this clone: Sequencing ends 3 residues short of the CDR3 end; the germline J gene provides the rest. The chain is built from TRBV6-4 and TRBJ2-1; D gene uncertain. The V end was cut by 3 bases, the J end by 7 bases, with 10 bases between. This CDR3 is built from 13 residues. Germline lookup yields CDR1 MRHNA and CDR2 SNTAGT. The CDR3 DNA, read in part, is TGTGCCAGCAGTGAAGGTTCGTCGAATGAG. It yields the protein CASSEGSSNE. The whole CDR3 protein is CASSEGSSNEQFF.

A remark on this clone: The read halts 3 residues ahead of the CDR3 end, with the missing end drawn from the germline J gene. The chain combines TRBV11-2 with TRBJ1-2; 8 bases fit TRBD1. Trimming at V came to 5 bases and at J to 4 bases, leaving 6 bases not matched to a gene. Looked up from germline, CDR1 is SGHAT and CDR2 is FQNNGV. The CDR3 loop spans 14 amino acids. The covered CDR3 bases are TGTGCCAGCAGCATAAGACAGGGGACCTATGGC. Protein sequence: CASSIRQGTYG. The complete CDR3 protein is CASSIRQGTYGYTF. The variable domain in full, completed from reference TRBV11-2 and TRBJ1-2, reads EAGVAQSPRYKIIEKRQSVAFWCNPISGHATLYWYQQILGQGPKLLIQFQNNGVVDDSQLPKDRFSAERLKGVDSTLKIQPAKLEDSAVYLCASSIRQGTYGYTFGSGTRLTVV.

About this clone: The read halts 3 residues ahead of the CDR3 end, with the missing end drawn from the germline J gene. The chain joins TRBV6-2 or TRBV6-3 to TRBJ2-1; TRBD2 is a possible D gene (5 bases). Germline V CDR1 and CDR2: MNHEY, SVGEGT. V dropped 5 bases and J dropped 6 bases, with 17 bases sitting between them. The CDR3 loop spans 15 amino acids. The CDR3 bases that were read are TGTGCCAGCAGTAGCCTCTCCCGGGGAAGCAATGAG. It specifies CASSSLSRGSNE. The complete CDR3 protein is CASSSLSRGSNEQFF.

Concerning this clone itself: The CDR3 extends 3 residues past the end of the read, so its final part is completed from the germline J gene. The V gene is TRBV10-1, the J gene TRBJ2-2; 9 bases line up with TRBD2. Losses at the gene ends were 4 bases for V and 7 bases for J; bases not matched to a gene: 4. Germline V CDR1 and CDR2: WNHNN, SYGVQD (reference sequence). The CDR3 consists of 14 residues. The CDR3 reads CASSGAGGFGELFF. The CDR3 bases that were read are TGCGCCAGCAGTGGGGCGGGAGGGTTCGGGGAG.

Comments on this clone: The read ends 3 residues shy of where the CDR3 ends; the end is completed using the germline J gene. The chain combines TRBV7-6 with TRBJ1-2; 8 nucleotides agree with TRBD1. Germline loops: CDR1 SGHVS, CDR2 FNYEAQ. This CDR3 is 13 amino acids long. CDR3 amino acids: CASSDGQGGGYTF. Partial CDR3 DNA: TGTGCCAGCAGCGACGGACAGGGCGGAGGC.

CDR3 in amino acids: CASSEDRGNQPQHF. The sequenced part of the CDR3 DNA is TGTGCCAGCAGTGAAGACAGGGGCAATCAGCCC. V and J are TRBV6-1 and TRBJ1-5; D perhaps matches TRBD1 (6 bases). The sequenced fragment ends 3 residues before the CDR3 boundary, so the rest is inferred from the germline J gene. Trimming left V 1 base short and J 2 bases short, with 6 bases between. The length of the CDR3 is 14 residues. CDR1 is MNHNS, CDR2 SASEGT, per germline.

Turning to this clone: The read ends 3 residues early relative to the CDR3; the germline J gene fills the gap. V is TRBV6-2 or TRBV6-3 and J is TRBJ2-7; D is possibly TRBD2 (5 bases). Germline V lookup: CDR1 MNHEY, CDR2 SVGEGT. Trimming stripped 6 bases from V and 4 bases from J, with 16 bases between. CDR3 length: 14 amino acids. This chain's CDR3 is CASSLEVEGYEQYF. Partial CDR3 DNA: TGTGCCAGCAGCTTGGAAGTAGAGGGTTACGAG.

Of note for this clone: A read error may produce the germline difference seen at one junction end. From the germline J gene comes the end of the CDR3, since the read stops 3 residues before it. V is TRBV20-1 and J is TRBJ1-2; TRBD1 is a possible D gene (5 bases). Germline assignment: CDR1 DFQATT and CDR2 SNEGSKA (reference sequence). The CDR3 runs 13 residues. CDR3 DNA (partial): TGCAGTGCTCGAGAGGACACTAACTATGGC. Its translation is CSAREDTNYG. The CDR3 reads in full as CSAREDTNYGYTF.

CDR3 DNA, as far as it was read: TGTGCCAGTAGATCAGGGGCCCCGAACACTGAA. Protein sequence: CASRSGAPNTE. The entire CDR3 reads CASRSGAPNTEAFF. The chain has TRBV19 and TRBJ1-1; D is possibly TRBD1 (6 bases). The read comes to an end 3 residues before the CDR3 does, leaving the germline J gene to fill in the end. The length of the CDR3 is 14 residues. Germline values: CDR1 LNHDA, CDR2 SQIVND (reference sequence). V was shortened by 6 bases and J by 1 base, with 12 bases between the two germline ends.

With respect to this clone: The read ends 3 residues shy of where the CDR3 ends; the end is completed using the germline J gene. The chain uses TRBV18 and TRBJ1-4; the D is unclear. V lost 3 bases and J 0 bases, leaving 8 bases between the germline ends. The germline gives CDR1 KGHSH, CDR2 LQKENI. CDR3 size: 15 residues. CDR3 loop: CASSPGKPTNEKLFF. The sequenced CDR3 bases are TGTGCCAGCTCACCGGGCAAGCCAACTAATGAAAAA.

About this clone itself: The read ends 3 residues early relative to the CDR3; the germline J gene fills the gap. This chain links TRBV29-1 with TRBJ1-2; TRBD1 agrees at 8 bases. This CDR3 is 14 amino acids long. The germline gives CDR1 SQVTM, CDR2 ANQGSEA. This chain's CDR3 is CSVGDGQGAIGYTF. The covered CDR3 bases are TGCAGCGTTGGGGACGGCCAGGGGGCGATCGGC.

About this clone itself: The sequenced fragment ends 3 residues before the CDR3 boundary, so the rest is inferred from the germline J gene. This chain uses TRBV5-1 with TRBJ2-2; D is ambiguous. Deletions cut 0 bases from V and 0 bases from J, with 6 bases between. CDR3 length: 15 residues. Germline V CDR1 and CDR2: SGHRS, YFSETQ. CDR3: CASSLDQANTGELFF. The CDR3 DNA, read in part, is TGCGCCAGCAGCTTGGACCAGGCGAACACCGGGGAG.

As to this clone: The sequenced fragment ends 3 residues before the CDR3 boundary, so the rest is inferred from the germline J gene. This chain connects TRBV13 to TRBJ2-7, with 9 bases matching TRBD1. The germline V gene encodes CDR1 PRHDT and CDR2 FYEKMQ (reference sequence). Trimming cost V 6 bases and J 2 bases; bases outside gene matches: 8. The CDR3 has 15 residues. The CDR3 loop reads CASSPRQGGPYEQYF. The CDR3 bases that were read are TGTGCCAGCAGTCCGAGACAGGGGGGTCCCTACGAG.

On this clone itself: The CDR3 end lies 3 residues beyond the end of the read and is filled in from the germline J gene. The genes are TRBV4-1 and TRBJ2-3, with D maybe TRBD2 (5 bases). Germline-derived CDR1 and CDR2 are MGHRA and YSYEKL. This CDR3 is built from 13 residues. V was cut by 4 bases and J by 6 bases, with 11 bases left in between. CDR3 DNA, as far as it was read: TGCGCCAGCAGCCCGGGCCGCGGGGATACG. Its translation: CASSPGRGDT. The whole CDR3 is CASSPGRGDTQYF.

Notes on this clone: Read data end 3 residues before the CDR3 end; the end is taken from the germline J gene. The genes are TRBV19 and TRBJ1-1; D is undetermined. Trimming removed 6 bases at V and 3 bases at J, with 8 bases between. CDR1 is LNHDA, CDR2 SQIVND, per germline (reference sequence). This CDR3 contains 12 residues. CDR3 DNA (partial): TGTGCCAGTAGGCTGAGCGACACTGAA. Its protein is CASRLSDTE. In full, the CDR3 reads CASRLSDTEAFF.

Turning to this clone: Read data end 3 residues before the CDR3 end; the end is taken from the germline J gene. V is TRBV20-1 and J is TRBJ2-1; no reliable D call. The CDR3 contains 14 residues. V lost 3 bases and J 5 bases, leaving 14 bases between the germline ends. The germline V gene has CDR1 DFQATT and CDR2 SNEGSKA (reference sequence). Here the CDR3 reads CSASWAEPHNEQFF. Partial CDR3 DNA: TGCAGTGCTAGTTGGGCAGAACCACACAATGAG.

Concerning this clone: The DNA ends 3 residues before the CDR3 does, and the rest of the CDR3 is filled in from the germline J gene. This chain joins TRBV5-1 and TRBJ2-6; D gene ambiguous. CDR1 SGHRS and CDR2 YFSETQ come from the germline V gene. Trimming stripped 4 bases from V and 0 bases from J, with 14 bases between. This CDR3 is 17 amino acids long. The sequenced CDR3 bases are TGCGCCAGCAGCCTTCTCGTGACTCACTCTGGGGCCAACGTC. Translating it yields CASSLLVTHSGANV. The CDR3 reads in full as CASSLLVTHSGANVLTF.

As regards this clone: The read is 3 residues too short to cover the CDR3 end, so that end is filled in from the germline J gene. This rearrangement joins TRBV7-3 to TRBJ2-3, with 14 bases fitting TRBD2. This CDR3 comprises 16 residues. Germline V CDR1 and CDR2: SGHTA, FQGTGA. Trimming at V came to 3 bases and at J to 6 bases, leaving 5 bases not matched to a gene. The CDR3 loop reads CASSLGLAGEGDTQYF. The CDR3 DNA, read in part, is TGTGCCAGCAGCTTGGGACTAGCGGGAGAGGGCGATACG.